Presented here are 14 T cell receptor beta chains from one specimen sequenced in a study of blood T cells in healthy people across ages. Together with a sample-barcoded 5' primer, a J-beta primer mix was included in a second PCR lasting about 6 to 12 cycles. Each CDR3 protein is one row after TCRdb ran MiXCR on the 5' RACE reads. This sample yields roughly 640,000 distinct CDR3 sequences, of which around 31% are seen a single time; 15% to 17% belongs to the top ten. Sequenced material: blood. Source of these receptors: a woman older than 75 in good health.

This clonotype came up a few times. The J gene is TRBJ2-2, the V gene TRBV7-2; no reliable D call. Germline assignment: CDR1 SGHTA and CDR2 FQGNSA. This CDR3 spans 13 amino acids. V lost 5 bases, J lost 6 bases, and 10 bases lay in between. This CDR3 reads CASSLTIAGELFF. For the CDR3, the DNA is TGTGCCAGCAGCCTAACCATTGCCGGGGAGCTGTTTTTT.

This clonotype occurred many times. This sequence joins TRBV7-2 and TRBJ2-7, with D hard to call. CDR3 length equals 15 residues. The V gene's germline CDR1 is SGHTA and CDR2 FQGNSA. Deletions cut 1 base from V and 0 bases from J, with 10 bases between. CDR3 DNA: TGTGCCAGCAGCTTAGAGGGTCTGCCCTCCTACGAGCAGTACTTC. This gives the protein CASSLEGLPSYEQYF.

The chain combines TRBV21-1 with TRBJ1-1; TRBD1, the table's D call, lacks a check against the DNA. TRBV21-1 corresponds to a pseudogene. The length of the CDR3 is 13 residues. CDR3 residues: CASSKETAAGAFF. The CDR3 nucleotides are TGTGCCAGCAGCAAAGAAACAGCCGCCGGGGCTTTCTTT.

The genes are TRBV18 and TRBJ1-5; tentative D call: TRBD1 (5 bases). Trimming cost V 5 bases and J 3 bases, with 14 bases left between them. Germline V gene lookup returns CDR1 KGHSH and CDR2 LQKENI. The CDR3 contains 15 residues. The DNA of the CDR3 is TGTGCCAGCTCATCGGGGGTCCAGACCAATCAGCCCCAGCATTTT. Amino acids: CASSSGVQTNQPQHF.

This clonotype has only a few counts. The V call is TRBV2, the J call TRBJ2-6; TRBD2 is a possible D gene (6 bases). This CDR3 comprises 18 residues. Germline CDR1 reads SNHLY; CDR2 reads FYNNEI. V lost 6 bases and J 1 base, leaving 19 bases between the germline ends. The CDR3 DNA sequence: TGTGCCAGCAGAGTCGGCGGGGTGGGGACTTCTGGGGCCAACGTCCTGACTTTC. Amino acids: CASRVGGVGTSGANVLTF. The whole variable domain, filled in from reference TRBV2 and TRBJ2-6, reads EPEVTQTPSHQVTQMGQEVILRCVPISNHLYFYWYRQILGQKVEFLVSFYNNEISEKSEIFDDQFSVERPDGSNFTLKIRSTKLEDSAMYFCASRVGGVGTSGANVLTFGAGSRLTVL.

The chain uses TRBV2 and TRBJ2-5, with a possible D match to TRBD1 (6 bases). The end of the DNA fits TRBJ2-7 better, so the J call may be wrong. Germline lookup yields CDR1 SNHLY and CDR2 FYNNEI. The CDR3 has 16 residues. The DNA for the CDR3 is TGTGCCAGCAGTCCCGGGACAACTACTCCCCGGGACGAGCAGTACTTC. As protein: CASSPGTTTPRDEQYF.

The CDR3 here is CASSQAGGSSYNEQYF. The CDR3 DNA is TGTGCCAGCAGCCAAGCTGGGGGAAGCTCCTACAATGAGCAGTACTTC. This chain links TRBV3-1 with TRBJ2-1, with D perhaps matching TRBD1 or TRBD2 (5 bases each). The DNA end is a closer match to TRBJ2-7, so the J assignment may be wrong. The CDR3 runs to 16 residues. Germline V gives CDR1 LGHDT, CDR2 YNNKEL (reference sequence).

This clonotype was seen repeatedly, ten times or more. The V gene is TRBV20-1, the J gene TRBJ2-7; D call uncertain. Between the trimmed V and J ends, which lost 6 bases and 6 bases, there was a span of 12 bases. The CDR3 is 11 residues long. Germline loops: CDR1 DFQATT, CDR2 SNEGSKA (reference sequence). The chain's CDR3 is CSARRAGEQYF. CDR3 nucleotides: TGCAGTGCCAGAAGGGCAGGCGAGCAGTACTTC.

The chain couples TRBV24-1 to TRBJ1-5, with D uncertain. V was clipped by 2 bases and J by 1 base, with 11 bases between them. The CDR3 is 16 amino acids. The germline V gene encodes CDR1 KGHDR and CDR2 SFDVKD. The CDR3 spells CATSDSATQSNQPQHF. CDR3 DNA: TGTGCCACCAGTGATTCGGCGACCCAGAGCAATCAGCCCCAGCATTTT.

This clonotype was seen repeatedly, ten times or more. The rearrangement joins TRBV7-9 to TRBJ2-1; 10 nucleotides agree with TRBD1. V gave up 5 bases and J gave up 4 bases; unmatched junction bases: 11. CDR1 SEHNR and CDR2 FQNEAQ come from the germline V gene (reference sequence). The CDR3 runs 17 residues. The DNA for the CDR3 is TGTGCCAGCAGCCCGTCACGTCAGGACAGGGGGTACAATGAGCAGTTCTTC. Protein: CASSPSRQDRGYNEQFF. The full variable domain, rest sourced from reference TRBV7-9 and TRBJ2-1, is DTGVSQNPRHKITKRGQNVTFRCDPISEHNRLYWYRQTLGQGPEFLTYFQNEAQLEKSRLLSDRFSAERPKGSFSTLEIQRTEQGDSAMYLCASSPSRQDRGYNEQFFGPGTRLTVL.

This clonotype was found many times. V usage is TRBV6-1 and J usage is TRBJ2-6; no firm D call. CDR1 and CDR2 from the germline V gene are MNHNS and SASEGT. Deletions cut 1 base from V and 0 bases from J, with 1 base between. There are 14 residues in the CDR3. CDR3 nucleotides: TGTGCCAGCAGTGAAGTCTCTGGGGCCAACGTCCTGACTTTC. It codes for CASSEVSGANVLTF.

About this clonotype: One end of the junction is discordant with germline, which a read error may explain. The chain recombines TRBV9 with TRBJ2-1; 9 nucleotides align to TRBD2. The length of the CDR3 is 17 residues. Germline-derived CDR1 and CDR2 are SGDLS and YYNGEE. The chain's CDR3 is CASSVDPPSGAYNEQFF. The CDR3 DNA sequence: TGTGCCAGCAGCGTAGATCCCCCTAGCGGGGCCTACAATGAGCAGTTCTTT.

This clonotype was found a few times. The chain combines TRBV6-2 or TRBV6-3 with TRBJ1-5; tentative D call: TRBD1 (6 bases). Trimming cost V 2 bases and J 4 bases, with 18 bases left between them. There are 17 residues in the CDR3. The germline CDR1 and CDR2 sequences are MNHEY and SVGEGT. The CDR3 is CASSYPRRDTRNQPQHF. CDR3 in DNA: TGTGCCAGCAGTTACCCGAGACGGGACACGCGTAATCAGCCCCAGCATTTT.

The V call is TRBV20-1, the J call TRBJ1-5; TRBD1 aligns across 10 bases. The CDR3 is made up of 15 amino acids. Per the germline V gene, CDR1 is DFQATT and CDR2 is SNEGSKA (reference sequence). V lost 5 bases and J lost 8; bases outside the gene matches: 12. CDR3 DNA: TGCAGTGCTCACGCCGGGACAGGGGAAGGAGAGCCCCAGCATTTT. This codes for CSAHAGTGEGEPQHF.